This note documents a single TCR beta chain sequence. No antigen is known for it. The sample comes from a study of monozygotic twins with inflammatory bowel disease. TCRdb re-called the 5' RACE reads and catalogs CDR3 proteins one per entry, DNA excluded. The record lists more than 300,000 distinct CDR3 sequences, of which the ten most abundant hold just over 2.5%. Findings of the study overall: On the inverse Simpson index, IBD patients scored lower for TCRbeta diversity than healthy co-twins.

This CDR3 is built from 14 residues. This sequence joins TRBV12-3 or TRBV12-4 and TRBJ1-1; as DNA is missing, the TRBD1 call by TCRdb cannot be tested. Sequenced input: blood. This TCR derives from a human donor with ulcerative colitis or Crohn's disease, or a healthy co-twin of an affected twin (not recorded which). CDR3 residues: CATDIGGKTTEAFF.